The present T cell receptor beta chain was sequenced within a study of T-cell reconstitution after alpha-beta-depleted transplantation in children. The CDR3 has 14 amino acids. CDR1 is SEHNR and CDR2 is FQNEAQ in the germline V gene (reference sequence). V was cut by 5 bases and J by 4 bases, with 14 bases left in between. Using unique molecular identifiers, the investigators prepared the TCRbeta library. TCRdb reanalysed the PCR reads using MiXCR and keeps one entry per CDR3 protein. This table holds 450,000 to 500,000 distinct CDR3 sequences, approximately 12% found once. The sequence came from a human donor who donated a stem cell graft to a child with combined immunodeficiency. The chain recombines TRBV7-9 with TRBJ1-2, with a weak D call TRBD1 (6 bases). The sample consisted of PBMCs from the stem cell graft donor, taken from the stem cell graft. The CDR3 nucleotides read TGTGCCAGCAGCCCCGTGAGAGGGGGCTATGGCTACACCTTC. It yields the protein CASSPVRGGYGYTF. Complete variable domain (other parts from reference TRBV7-9 and TRBJ1-2): DTGVSQNPRHKITKRGQNVTFRCDPISEHNRLYWYRQTLGQGPEFLTYFQNEAQLEKSRLLSDRFSAERPKGSFSTLEIQRTEQGDSAMYLCASSPVRGGYGYTFGSGTRLTVV.